Presented here are 5 T cell receptor beta chains from one specimen sequenced in a study of T cell responses to AZD1222 COVID-19 vaccine. Repertoires were generated with immunoSEQ multiplex PCR, while TCRdb's copy carries only in-frame clones and drops some. The table has 120,000 to 150,000 clones, approximately 90% seen once. This specimen was peripheral blood, taken on day 0 of AZD1222 vaccination. Receptors were obtained from an adult in good health.

The CDR3 coding sequence is TGTGCCAGCAGCAATCCGGACAGGGGGGGCACTGAAGCTTTCTTT. Translation: CASSNPDRGGTEAFF. The chain is built from TRBV7-9 and TRBJ1-1; 10 bases fit TRBD1. Germline assignment: CDR1 SEHNR and CDR2 FQNEAQ (reference sequence). There are 15 residues in the CDR3. V was pared by 5 bases and J by 4 bases, with 7 bases of the junction left unmatched.

This sequence joins TRBV6-6 and TRBJ1-3, with D perhaps matching TRBD1 (5 bases). The V and J ends lost 6 bases and 0 bases respectively, with 12 bases between them. The length of the CDR3 is 15 residues. CDR1 and CDR2 from the germline V gene are MNHNY and SVGAGI (reference sequence). The CDR3 nucleotides are TGTGCCAGCAGAGTTCTGGGGGGCTCTGGAAACACCATATATTTT. This translates into CASRVLGGSGNTIYF.

The chain employs TRBV19 and TRBJ2-7, with D perhaps TRBD1 or TRBD2 (5 bases each). The CDR3 covers 15 residues. V dropped 7 bases and J dropped 0 bases, with 16 bases sitting between them. The germline V gene has CDR1 LNHDA and CDR2 SQIVND (reference sequence). The CDR3 sequence: CASNSGTTGSYEQYF. CDR3 coding DNA: TGTGCCAGTAATTCCGGGACCACTGGCTCCTACGAGCAGTACTTC.

The chain uses TRBV11-1 and TRBJ2-1, with D unresolved. The germline V gene has CDR1 SGHAT and CDR2 FQDESV (reference sequence). This CDR3 is built from 11 residues. Deletions cut 6 bases from V and 2 bases from J, with 2 bases between. CDR3 bases: TGTGCCAGCAGTGCCTACAATGAGCAGTTCTTC. Translation gives CASSAYNEQFF.

J is TRBJ1-3 and V is TRBV7-9; no firm D call. The CDR3 extends over 17 amino acids. V lost 4 bases, J lost 0 bases, and 16 bases lay in between. Per germline, CDR1 SEHNR and CDR2 FQNEAQ (reference sequence). CDR3 DNA sequence: TGTGCCAGCAGCTGGCAACCTGGGCAGAACTCTGGAAACACCATATATTTT. Translation: CASSWQPGQNSGNTIYF. Supplemented by reference TRBV7-9 and TRBJ1-3, the full variable domain reads DTGVSQNPRHKITKRGQNVTFRCDPISEHNRLYWYRQTLGQGPEFLTYFQNEAQLEKSRLLSDRFSAERPKGSFSTLEIQRTEQGDSAMYLCASSWQPGQNSGNTIYFGEGSWLTVV.